This T cell receptor (beta chain) was identified during a study of cytomegalovirus exposure and HLA in healthy donors. Notes on this clone: What it binds is not known.

The study sampled nominally healthy donors, though unrecorded immune exposures were likely. CDR3 length: 15 residues. Germline CDR1 and CDR2: SGHVS and FNYEAQ. The V gene lost 4 bases and the J gene lost 4 bases, with 15 bases spanning the gap. With 60 Vbeta and 13 Jbeta primers, the PCR was carried out. Assay: immunoSEQ multiplex PCR; the TCRdb copy retains only in-frame clones and omits some. Found here are 120,000 to 150,000 clones, about 61% of them singletons; the top ten hold around 1.8%. Points from the study as a whole: The study flagged fewer than 200 TCR beta chains as cytomegalovirus-associated.

The clonotype comes from a male donor in good health and CMV-seronegative. The genes are TRBV7-6 and TRBJ2-3; weak D call: TRBD2 (6 bases). Sequenced: PBMCs. CDR3 sequence reads: CASSSPEGLSDTQYF. Written as DNA, the CDR3 is TGTGCCAGCAGCTCTCCGGAGGGGCTTTCAGATACGCAGTATTTT. The full variable domain, with the rest looked up from reference TRBV7-6 and TRBJ2-3, is GAGVSQSPRYKVTKRGQDVALRCDPISGHVSLYWYRQALGQGPEFLTYFNYEAQQDKSGLPNDRFSAERPEGSISTLTIQRTEQRDSAMYRCASSSPEGLSDTQYFGPGTRLTVL.